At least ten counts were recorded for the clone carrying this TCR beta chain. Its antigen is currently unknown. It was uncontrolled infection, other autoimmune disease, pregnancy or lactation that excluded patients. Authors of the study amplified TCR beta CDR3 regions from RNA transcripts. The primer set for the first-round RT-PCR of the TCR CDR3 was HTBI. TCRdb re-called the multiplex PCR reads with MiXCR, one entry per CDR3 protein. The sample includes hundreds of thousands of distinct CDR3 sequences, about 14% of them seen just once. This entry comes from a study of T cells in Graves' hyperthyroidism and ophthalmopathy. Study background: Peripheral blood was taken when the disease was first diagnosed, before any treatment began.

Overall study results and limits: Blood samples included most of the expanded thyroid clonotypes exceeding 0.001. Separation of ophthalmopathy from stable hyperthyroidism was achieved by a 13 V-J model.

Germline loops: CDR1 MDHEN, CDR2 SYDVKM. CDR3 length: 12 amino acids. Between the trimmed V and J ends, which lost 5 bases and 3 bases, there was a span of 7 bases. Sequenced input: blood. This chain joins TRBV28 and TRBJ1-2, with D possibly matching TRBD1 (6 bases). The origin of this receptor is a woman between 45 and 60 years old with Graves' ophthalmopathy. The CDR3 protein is CASSQGYYGYTF. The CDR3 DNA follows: TGTGCCAGCAGTCAGGGGTACTATGGCTACACCTTC.